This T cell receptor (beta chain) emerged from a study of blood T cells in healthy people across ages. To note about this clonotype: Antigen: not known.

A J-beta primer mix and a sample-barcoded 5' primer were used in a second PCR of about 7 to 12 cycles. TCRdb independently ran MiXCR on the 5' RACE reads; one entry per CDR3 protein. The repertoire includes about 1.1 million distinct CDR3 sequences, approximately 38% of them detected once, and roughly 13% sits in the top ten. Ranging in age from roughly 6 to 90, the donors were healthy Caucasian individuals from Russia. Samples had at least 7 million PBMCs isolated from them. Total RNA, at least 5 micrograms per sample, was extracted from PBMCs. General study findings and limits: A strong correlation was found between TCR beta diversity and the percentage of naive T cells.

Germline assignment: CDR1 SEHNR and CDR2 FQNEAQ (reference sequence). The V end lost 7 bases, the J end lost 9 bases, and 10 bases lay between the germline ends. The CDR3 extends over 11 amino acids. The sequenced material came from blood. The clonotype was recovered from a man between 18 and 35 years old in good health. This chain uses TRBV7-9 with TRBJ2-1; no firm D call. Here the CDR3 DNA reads TGTGCCAGCACTAGAGATGGTGAGCAGTTCTTC. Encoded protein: CASTRDGEQFF.